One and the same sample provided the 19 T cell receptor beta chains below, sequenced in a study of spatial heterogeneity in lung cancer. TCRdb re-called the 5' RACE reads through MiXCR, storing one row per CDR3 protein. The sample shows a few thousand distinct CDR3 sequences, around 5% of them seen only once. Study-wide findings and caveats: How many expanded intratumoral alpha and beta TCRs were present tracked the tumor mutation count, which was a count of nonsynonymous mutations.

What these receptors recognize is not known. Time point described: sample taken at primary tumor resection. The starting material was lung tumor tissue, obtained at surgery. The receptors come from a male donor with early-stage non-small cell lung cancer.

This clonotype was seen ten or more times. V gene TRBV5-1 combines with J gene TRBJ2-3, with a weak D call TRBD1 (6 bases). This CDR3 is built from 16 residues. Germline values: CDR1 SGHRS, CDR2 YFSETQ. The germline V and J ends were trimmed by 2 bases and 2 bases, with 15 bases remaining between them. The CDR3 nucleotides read TGCGCCAGCAGCTTCAATGGAGACAGGTCCACAGATACGCAGTATTTT. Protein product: CASSFNGDRSTDTQYF.

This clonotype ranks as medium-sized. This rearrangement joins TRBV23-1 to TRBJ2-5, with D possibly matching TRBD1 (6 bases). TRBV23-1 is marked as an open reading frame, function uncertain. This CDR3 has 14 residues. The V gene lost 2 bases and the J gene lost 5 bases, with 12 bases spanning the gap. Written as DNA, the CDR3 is TGCGCCAGCAGTCAACCAGACAGGATGGAGACCCAGTACTTC. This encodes CASSQPDRMETQYF.

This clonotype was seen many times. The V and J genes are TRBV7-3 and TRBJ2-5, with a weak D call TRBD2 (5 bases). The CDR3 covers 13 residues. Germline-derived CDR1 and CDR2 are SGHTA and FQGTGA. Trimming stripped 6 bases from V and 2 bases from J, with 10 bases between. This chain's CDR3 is CASRRTVQETQYF. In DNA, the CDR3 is TGTGCCAGCAGGCGGACTGTTCAAGAGACCCAGTACTTC.

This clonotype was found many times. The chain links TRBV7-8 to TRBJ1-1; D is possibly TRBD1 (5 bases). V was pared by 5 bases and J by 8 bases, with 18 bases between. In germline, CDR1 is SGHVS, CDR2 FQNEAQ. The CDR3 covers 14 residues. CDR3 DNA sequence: TGTGCCAGCAGCCTTAGCGCCGGGGCGCGAGAAGCTTTCTTT. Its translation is CASSLSAGAREAFF.

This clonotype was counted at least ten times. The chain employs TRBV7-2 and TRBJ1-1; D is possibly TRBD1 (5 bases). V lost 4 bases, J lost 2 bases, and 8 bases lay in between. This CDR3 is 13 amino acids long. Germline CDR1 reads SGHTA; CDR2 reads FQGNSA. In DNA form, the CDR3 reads TGTGCCAGCAGCTACGACAGAAACACTGAAGCTTTCTTT. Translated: CASSYDRNTEAFF.

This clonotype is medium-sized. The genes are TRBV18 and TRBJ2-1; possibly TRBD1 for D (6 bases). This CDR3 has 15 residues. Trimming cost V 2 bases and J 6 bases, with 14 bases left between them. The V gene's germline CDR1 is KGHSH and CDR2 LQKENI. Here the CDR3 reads CASSPRAGEGNEQFF. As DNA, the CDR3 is TGTGCCAGCTCACCAAGGGCAGGGGAAGGCAATGAGCAGTTCTTC. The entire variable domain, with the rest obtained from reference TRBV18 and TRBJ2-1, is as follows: NAGVMQNPRHLVRRRGQEARLRCSPMKGHSHVYWYRQLPEEGLKFMVYLQKENIIDESGMPKERFSAEFPKEGPSILRIQQVVRGDSAAYFCASSPRAGEGNEQFFGPGTRLTVL.

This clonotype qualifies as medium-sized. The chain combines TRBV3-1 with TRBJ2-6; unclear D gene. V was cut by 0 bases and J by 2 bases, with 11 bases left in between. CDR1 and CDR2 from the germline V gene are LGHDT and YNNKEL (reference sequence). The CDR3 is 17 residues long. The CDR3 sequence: CASSQDLVGTGANVLTF. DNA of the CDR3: TGTGCCAGCAGCCAAGATCTCGTGGGGACTGGGGCCAACGTCCTGACTTTC.

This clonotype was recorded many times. CDR3 amino acids: CASSQEEGQGGNEQFF. The CDR3 coding sequence is TGTGCCAGCAGCCAAGAAGAGGGTCAGGGCGGGAATGAGCAGTTCTTC. This chain joins TRBV4-2 and TRBJ2-1; tentatively, D is TRBD1 or TRBD2 (5 bases each). The V end was cut by 0 bases, the J end by 7 bases, with 16 bases between. CDR3 size: 16 residues. CDR1 and CDR2 from the germline V gene are LGHNA and YNFKEQ.

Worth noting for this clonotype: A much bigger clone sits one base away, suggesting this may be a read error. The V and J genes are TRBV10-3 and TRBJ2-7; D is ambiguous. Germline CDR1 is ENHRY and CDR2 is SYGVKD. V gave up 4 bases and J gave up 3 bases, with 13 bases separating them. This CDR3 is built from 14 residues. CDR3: CAISGAGNHYEQYF. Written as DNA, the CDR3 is TGTGCCATCAGTGGGGCCGGAAACCACTACGAGCAGTACTTC.

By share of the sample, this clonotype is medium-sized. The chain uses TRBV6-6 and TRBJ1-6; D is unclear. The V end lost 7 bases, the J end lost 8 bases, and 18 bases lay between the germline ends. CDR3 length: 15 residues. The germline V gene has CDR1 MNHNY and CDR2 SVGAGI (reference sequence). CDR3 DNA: TGTGCCAGCACTGTGACCCGCCGAGCGGATTCACCCCTCCACTTT. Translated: CASTVTRRADSPLHF.

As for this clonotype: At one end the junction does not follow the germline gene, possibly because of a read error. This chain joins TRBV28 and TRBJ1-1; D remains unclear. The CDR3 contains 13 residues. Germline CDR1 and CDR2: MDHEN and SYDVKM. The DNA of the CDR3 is TGTGCCAGCAGTTTAGACGGATACACTGTAGCTTTCTTT. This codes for CASSLDGYTVAFF.

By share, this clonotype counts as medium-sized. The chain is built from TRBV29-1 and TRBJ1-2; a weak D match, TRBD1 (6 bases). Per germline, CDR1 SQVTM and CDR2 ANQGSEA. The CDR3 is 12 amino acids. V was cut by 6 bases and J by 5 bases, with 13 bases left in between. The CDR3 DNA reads TGCAGCGTACCATCGACAGGTTATGGCTACACCTTC. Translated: CSVPSTGYGYTF. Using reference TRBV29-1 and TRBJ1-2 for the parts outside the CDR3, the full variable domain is SAVISQKPSRDICQRGTSLTIQCQVDSQVTMMFWYRQQPGQSLTLIATANQGSEATYESGFVIDKFPISRPNLTFSTLTVSNMSPEDSSIYLCSVPSTGYGYTFGSGTRLTVV.

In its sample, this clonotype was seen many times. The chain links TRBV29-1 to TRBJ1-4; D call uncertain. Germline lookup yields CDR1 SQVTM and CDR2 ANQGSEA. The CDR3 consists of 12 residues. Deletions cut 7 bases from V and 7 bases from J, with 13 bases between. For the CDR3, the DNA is TGCAGCGCATGGACCGGAGGTGAAAAACTGTTTTTT. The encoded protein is CSAWTGGEKLFF.

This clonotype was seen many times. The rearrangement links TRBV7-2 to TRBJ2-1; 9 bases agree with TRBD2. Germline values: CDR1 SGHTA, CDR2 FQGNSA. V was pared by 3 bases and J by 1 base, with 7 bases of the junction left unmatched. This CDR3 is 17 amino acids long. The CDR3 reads CASSFPLAGVSYNEQFF. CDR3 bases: TGTGCCAGCAGCTTCCCACTAGCGGGCGTTTCCTACAATGAGCAGTTCTTC.

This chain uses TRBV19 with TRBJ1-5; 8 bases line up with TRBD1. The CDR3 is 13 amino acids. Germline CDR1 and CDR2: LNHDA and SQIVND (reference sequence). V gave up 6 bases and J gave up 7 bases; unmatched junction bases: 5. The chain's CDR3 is CASSPDRAQPQHF. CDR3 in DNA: TGTGCCAGTAGCCCGGACAGGGCACAGCCCCAGCATTTT.

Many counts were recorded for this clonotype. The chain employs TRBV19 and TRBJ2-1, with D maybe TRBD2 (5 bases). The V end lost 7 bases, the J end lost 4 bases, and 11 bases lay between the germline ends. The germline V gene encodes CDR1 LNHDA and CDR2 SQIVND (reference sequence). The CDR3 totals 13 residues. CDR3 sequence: CASNKDLYNEQFF. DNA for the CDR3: TGTGCCAGTAATAAGGACTTATACAATGAGCAGTTCTTC.

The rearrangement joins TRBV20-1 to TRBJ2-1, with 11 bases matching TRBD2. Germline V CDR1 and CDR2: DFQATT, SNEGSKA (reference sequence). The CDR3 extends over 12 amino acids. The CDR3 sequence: CTSGGTYNEQFF. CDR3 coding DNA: TGCACTAGCGGGGGGACCTACAATGAGCAGTTCTTC.

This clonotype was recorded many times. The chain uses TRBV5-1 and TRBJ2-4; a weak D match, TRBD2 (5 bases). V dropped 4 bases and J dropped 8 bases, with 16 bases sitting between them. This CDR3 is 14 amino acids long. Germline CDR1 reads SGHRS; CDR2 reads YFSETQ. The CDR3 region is CASSPGRLRDIQYF. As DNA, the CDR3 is TGCGCCAGCAGCCCAGGACGACTGAGGGACATTCAGTACTTC.

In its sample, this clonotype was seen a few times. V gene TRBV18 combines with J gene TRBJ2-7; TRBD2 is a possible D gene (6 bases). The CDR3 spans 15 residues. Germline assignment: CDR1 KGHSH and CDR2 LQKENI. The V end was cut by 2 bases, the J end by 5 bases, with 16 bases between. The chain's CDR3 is CASSPVTPGDHEQYF. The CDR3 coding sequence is TGTGCCAGCTCACCAGTGACCCCGGGGGACCACGAGCAGTACTTC.